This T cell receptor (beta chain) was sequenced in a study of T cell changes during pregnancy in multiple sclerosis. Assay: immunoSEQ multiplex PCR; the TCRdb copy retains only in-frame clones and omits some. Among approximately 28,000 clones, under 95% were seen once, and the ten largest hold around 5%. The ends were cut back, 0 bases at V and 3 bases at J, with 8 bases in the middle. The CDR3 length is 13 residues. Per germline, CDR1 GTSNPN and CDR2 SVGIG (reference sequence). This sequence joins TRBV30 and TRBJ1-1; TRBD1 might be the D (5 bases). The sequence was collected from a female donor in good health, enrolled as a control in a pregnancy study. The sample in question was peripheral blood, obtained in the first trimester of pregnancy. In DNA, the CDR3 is TGTGCCTGGAGTGTGGGGGGTTACACTGAAGCTTTCTTT. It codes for CAWSVGGYTEAFF.